Included here is one T cell receptor beta chain sequence, with context. Per germline, CDR1 KGHSH and CDR2 LQKENI. Unmatched junction bases numbered 7, after V lost 3 bases and J lost 5 bases. The CDR3 covers 16 residues. This sample was taken from a study of blood T cell repertoires in COVID-19. Study information: Specimens from acute and convalescent COVID-19 originated in the United States, Italy and Spain. The analysed material was cDNA or gDNA that came from T cells, B-cell-depleted T cells, or PBMCs.

Per the original data handling: Reference gene primers were amplified, and this amplification served to estimate nucleated cell counts. Clones were read by immunoSEQ multiplex PCR, and TCRdb kept only the in-frame ones, dropping some. Clone size and V and J calls were adopted from that table, with D and trimming inferred from the DNA. The data hold about 190,000 clones, with under 85% observed a single time. The material sequenced was peripheral blood. The sequence was obtained from a middle-aged woman with acute or convalescent COVID-19. The genes are TRBV18 and TRBJ1-4; 9 bases line up with TRBD1. The CDR3 DNA sequence: TGTGCCAGCTCACCCGGCACCGGGACAGGGAATGAAAAACTGTTTTTT. This encodes CASSPGTGTGNEKLFF.